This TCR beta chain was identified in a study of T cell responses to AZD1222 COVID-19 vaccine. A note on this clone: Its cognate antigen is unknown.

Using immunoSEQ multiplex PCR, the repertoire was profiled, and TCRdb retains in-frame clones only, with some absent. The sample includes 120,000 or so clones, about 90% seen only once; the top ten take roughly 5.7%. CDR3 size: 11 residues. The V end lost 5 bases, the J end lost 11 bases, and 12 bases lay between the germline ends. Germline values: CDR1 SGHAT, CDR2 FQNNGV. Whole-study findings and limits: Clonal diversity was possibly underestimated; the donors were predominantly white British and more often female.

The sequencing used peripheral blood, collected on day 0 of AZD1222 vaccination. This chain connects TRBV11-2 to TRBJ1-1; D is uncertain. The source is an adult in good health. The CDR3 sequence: CASSLDVRAFF. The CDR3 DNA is TGTGCCAGCAGCCTCGACGTTCGGGCTTTCTTT.